A single TCR beta chain is shown here with its context. This specimen belongs to a study of blood T cell repertoires in COVID-19. The CDR3 loop spans 14 amino acids. J gave up 15 bases and V 1 base, and 14 bases lay outside the gene matches. Germline loops: CDR1 GTSNPN, CDR2 SVGIG (reference sequence). Using immunoSEQ multiplex PCR, the repertoire was profiled, and TCRdb retains in-frame clones only, with some absent. The table lists roughly 200,000 clones, 80% to 90% of them singletons. The sequence came from a man aged 40-50 years with active or convalescent COVID-19. The specimen was peripheral blood. The V call is TRBV30, the J call TRBJ2-1, with TRBD2 matching over 8 bases. CDR3 bases: TGTGCCTGGAGTGCGATAGCGGGGCAGCTTAGGTGGTTCTTC. This translates into CAWSAIAGQLRWFF.